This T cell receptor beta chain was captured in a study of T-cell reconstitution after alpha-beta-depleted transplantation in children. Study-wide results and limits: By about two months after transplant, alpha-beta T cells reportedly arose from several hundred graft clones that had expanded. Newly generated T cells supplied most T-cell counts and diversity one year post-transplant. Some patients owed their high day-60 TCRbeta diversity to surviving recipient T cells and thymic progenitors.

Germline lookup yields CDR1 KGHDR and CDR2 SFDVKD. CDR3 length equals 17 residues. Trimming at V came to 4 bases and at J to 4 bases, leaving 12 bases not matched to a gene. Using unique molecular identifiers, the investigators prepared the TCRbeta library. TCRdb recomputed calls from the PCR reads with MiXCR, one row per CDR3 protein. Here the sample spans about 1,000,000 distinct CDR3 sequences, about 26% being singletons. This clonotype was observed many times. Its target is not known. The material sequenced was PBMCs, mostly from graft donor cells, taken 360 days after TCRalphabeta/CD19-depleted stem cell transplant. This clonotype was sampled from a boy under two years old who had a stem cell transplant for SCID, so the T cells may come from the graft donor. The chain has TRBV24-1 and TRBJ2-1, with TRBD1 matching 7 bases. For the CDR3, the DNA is TGTGCCACCAGTGACGCCTCAGGGGGTACCTCATACAATGAGCAGTTCTTC. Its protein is CATSDASGGTSYNEQFF.